This T cell receptor (beta chain) was sequenced in a study of OX40 agonist ivuxolimab in advanced cancers. Researchers took blood at baseline, on cycle 4 day 1, and on cycle 7 day 1. Produced via immunoSEQ multiplex PCR; TCRdb's table is partial and in-frame only. Seen here are tens of thousands of clones, about 89% observed once, and the top ten hold about an eighth. Study results and caveats: Averaged across samples, CD8+ T cells carried more expanded clones than CD4+ did.

With V trimmed by 0 bases and J by 11 bases, 3 bases remained unmatched. CDR1 and CDR2 (germline): SQVTM, ANQGSEA. CDR3 length: 12 amino acids. In the case of this clone: Its antigen is as yet unknown.

V gene TRBV29-1 combines with J gene TRBJ1-1; 10 bases agree with TRBD1. The source was CD4+ or CD8+ T cells sorted from blood, collected in a trial of the OX40 agonist ivuxolimab. This TCR was sampled from an adult with an advanced solid tumor such as melanoma, head and neck, liver or kidney cancer. The CDR3 bases are TGCAGCGTTGAAGATCTGGGACAGGGGGCTTTCTTT. Its translation is CSVEDLGQGAFF.